A selection of T cell receptor beta chains follows, all from one sample in a study of cytomegalovirus exposure and HLA in healthy donors. The data were produced by immunoSEQ multiplex PCR, yet TCRdb's version contains in-frame clones alone and is incomplete. The sample lists some 85,000 clones; about 80% were seen once. Sample: PBMCs. These receptors originate from a male donor in good health and CMV-seronegative. CDR3s include the opening cysteine and the closing phenylalanine or tryptophan.

TRBV28	TRBJ2-1	CASSLDRGSQGTGEQFF
TRBV28	TRBJ2-3	CASGTGGVDTQYF
TRBV5-4	TRBJ1-3	CASSSEQSSGNTIYF
TRBV28	TRBJ1-5	CASSLATRDQPQHF
TRBV4-3	TRBJ1-2	CASSQDGQGARGYTF
TRBV10-3	TRBJ1-1	CAIRAQETGNTEAFF
TRBV5-4	TRBJ2-7	CASSLGTGIYEQYF
TRBV28	TRBJ1-2	CASSWLREVRSGYTF
TRBV2	.	CASSRETQYF
TRBV5-1	TRBJ1-1	CASSLEVRTEAFF
TRBV5-6	TRBJ1-6	CASSFRQLSSYNSPLHF
TRBV7-2	TRBJ2-6	CASSLAGWSRGANVLTF
TRBV2	TRBJ2-1	CASSERREGLDEQFF
TRBV27	TRBJ1-2	CASSLYGQGMRYYDGYTF
TRBV4-3	TRBJ2-6	CASSPSGGGGANVLTF
TRBV29-1	TRBJ2-1	CSVDPDRGPYNEQFF
TRBV4-1	TRBJ2-1	CASSQVGLAGVSEQFF
TRBV5-1	TRBJ1-2	CASSFTDNYGYTF
TRBV19	TRBJ1-1	CASSLRQNTEAFF